The T cell receptor (beta chain) described here comes from a study of shared clonotypes between healthy human individuals. Regarding the study as a whole: Sorted-subset sequencing was shown by rarefaction to be incomplete despite large depth. The study found about 5% of naive CD4 clonotypes shared across a few donors. Sequencing depth was predicted to influence how clonotypes are shared among donors.

Among the donors, all were Caucasian adults who lived in Nashville, Tennessee. Regarding this clone: The antigen is not known.

Assay used: immunoSEQ multiplex PCR; TCRdb lists only in-frame clones, some missing. The table lists around 2.5 million clones, 93% of them singletons. CDR1 and CDR2 from the germline V gene are LNHNV and YYDKDF (reference sequence). This CDR3 is built from 16 residues. With 1 base clipped from V and 4 bases from J, the junction kept 7 bases outside the gene matches. The chain uses TRBV15 and TRBJ1-1; TRBD1 matches at 9 bases. The sample taken for sequencing was naive CD4+ T cells from PBMCs. Subset: CD45RA+ positively selected. This TCR was sampled from a man between 18 and 35 years old in good health. Some clones in this sample may be carry-over from other donors' samples. The CDR3 reads CATSRGSPGQGTEAFF. CDR3 coding DNA: TGTGCCACCAGCAGAGGATCTCCGGGACAGGGCACTGAAGCTTTCTTT.